A single TCR beta chain is shown here with its context. This clone's antigen is unknown. Base qualities were left out, and no much larger clone turns up one base away. This entry is derived from a study of cytomegalovirus exposure and HLA in healthy donors (dated by TCRdb to 2016 to 2017). Concerning the study at large: According to an earlier analysis of 587 of the donors, about 179 million T cells yielded some 110 million unique TCR beta sequences and about 300 Gb of sequence data. In the later analysis, no new phenotypic data were used to find candidate immune exposures; instead, reliance was placed on TCR beta sequences and their occurrence across donors. To decide whether each TCR beta V gene segment behaved as functional or pseudogenic, an earlier analysis of several hundred of the donors relied on high-throughput TCR beta sequencing. Approximately 300 gigabases of sequencing data and around 80 million unique TCR sequences made up an early release that covered over 550 HLA-typed donors. Typing coverage varied by locus: 629-630 donors for A, B, C, DRB1 and DQB1; approximately 500 for DQA1; around 570 for DPA1; approximately 490 for DPB1. A later analysis re-analyzed previously published TCR beta repertoires from 650 to 800 donors and added high-resolution HLA genotyping to study TCR occurrence patterns. All discovery cohort repertoires had been generated on a single sequencing platform. Five DR-DQ haplotypes were handled as single units for association and clustering because linkage in the cohort was strong. Among some 410 genotyped donors of the cohort, an average of roughly 230,000 unique TCR beta nucleotide sequences was sequenced per donor, of which about 18% were non-productive. The study used immunosequencing to profile the T cell repertoires of approximately 640 subjects and linked those repertoires to cytomegalovirus serostatus. HLA typing included class I and class II loci at four-digit resolution. The study was designed to test whether signatures of past pathogen exposure could be identified by cataloging public T cell receptors. High-throughput TCR immunosequencing, statistical association of individual TCRs with disease status, and machine learning were combined to predict cytomegalovirus infection status. Alongside the repertoire data, information on donor age, sex, ethnicity and CMV serostatus was compiled. Along with the 666-subject first cohort, a separate validation cohort of more than 90 different subjects was used. A later genetic analysis took genome-wide SNP genotypes for about three fifths of the 666 donors and used that subset as a discovery cohort. Of the 300 to 450 genotyped donors, 65% to 90% were placed in the genetic ancestry cluster associated with self-reported Caucasian donors.

Libraries were prepared through the immunoSEQ multiplex PCR assay. A mixture of 60 forward primers for TCR Vbeta segments and 13 reverse primers for TCR Jbeta segments was used in the multiplex PCR. Amplification of the CDR3 region of rearranged TCR beta genes was performed with a multiplex PCR assay on genomic DNA. Amplified TCR beta libraries were sequenced as 87-base-pair reads on the Illumina HiSeq System. Per the original workflow: In a later analysis, about 80 million unique TCR beta chains were counted across the roughly 670 repertoires, and roughly 11 million of these chains were shared by at least two donors. Raw reads were error-corrected and collapsed into unique sequences with a nearest-neighbor algorithm that merged closely related sequences to remove PCR and sequencing errors. V, D and J gene segments were assigned by aligning CDR3 sequences to IMGT reference sequences. Each retained sequence needed at least a six-nucleotide match to both a V gene segment and a J gene segment. Rearrangements were classified as productive when the CDR3 lacked stop codons and remained in frame with V and J, and all other rearrangements were classified as non-productive. CDR3 was defined according to IMGT convention as the region running from the second conserved V-encoded cysteine to the conserved J-encoded phenylalanine. Sequences without an unambiguous match to a single V gene segment were excluded from the earlier analysis of a few hundred of the donors. In an earlier analysis of some 590 of the donors, a V segment was called functional when productive rearrangements were above 56.7%, and segregating when the standard deviation between donors exceeded 5%. A statistical classification framework was built for diagnosing cytomegalovirus status from the catalog of TCR beta chain sequences. In a later analysis, TCR nucleotide sequences were compared against IMGT/GENE-DB human TR gene sequences so that V and J genes could be assigned. Using the TCRdist pipeline, a later analysis assigned CDR3 sequences along with most-parsimonious VDJ recombination scenarios. In a later analysis, each TCR beta chain was defined by its CDR3 amino acid sequence together with its V-gene family, and reads lacking a unique V-gene family were excluded. A later analysis removed 592 highly shared, low-generation-probability nucleotide sequences to deal with suspected cross-contamination and a sequencing artifact. A later analysis calculated a clonal expansion index for each public chain from normalized within-repertoire ranks of inferred template counts. A later analysis computed generation probabilities with a VDJ recombination model fitted to out-of-frame rearrangements, and checked the results against IGoR. In a later analysis, TCR-TCR, TCR-HLA and TCR-CMV co-occurrence was scored with hypergeometric tests, and a repertoire-size bias correction was applied to TCR pairs. To estimate false discovery rates, a later analysis permuted the HLA or CMV assignments 20 times. A later analysis grouped co-occurring TCRs with DBSCAN, adding TCRdist sequence similarity when clustering within HLA-allele-positive subsets. Repertoires with fewer than 30,000 or more than 120,000 public chains were left out of co-occurrence clustering, as were five repertoires with anomalous nucleotide sharing. In its TCRdb copy, this immuneACCESS table keeps in-frame sequences only and misses some clones. Where compared with another copy, unresolved V genes explain less than half of these, and the others have no known cause. The V and J calls and clone size were taken over from that table, and D and trimming were inferred from the DNA. The sample data list about 160,000 clones, and approximately 80% of these were observed just once. Around 2.1% of the sample rests with the top ten.

Summary of the overall study and its limitations: In a later genetic analysis, fewer N-insertions in productive TCRs were reported among donors in an Asian-associated ancestry cluster than the 666-donor mean. An association between a missense DCLRE1C variant and V-gene and J-gene trimming of TCR beta chains was found in a later genetic analysis and replicated in an independent cohort. According to the authors, the approach could potentially be generalized to other disease states and immunological phenotypes. In an earlier analysis of roughly 560 of the donors, most TCR beta V segments were observed in productive rearrangements about 87% or about 30% of the time, broadly matching IMGT annotations. Because some donors lacked HLA typing at each locus, the association tests relied only on the typed subset. When HLA alleles, especially DR and DQ, strongly co-occurred, TCR associations were difficult to assign to individual alleles. Cytomegalovirus status was reported to be diagnosed by the classifier with high specificity and sensitivity in both the original and validation cohorts. In a later analysis, most CMV-associated TCR beta chains were found to appear HLA-restricted, with HLA associations seemingly driven largely by CMV exposure. The 87-base-pair reads could not distinguish some IMGT-functional V segments, including TRBV6-2 and TRBV6-3, so those segments were excluded. In this cohort, only TCR beta chains were sequenced, and detectable features were limited by the absence of alpha or paired-chain data. A further reported finding was that TCR beta sequences accurately predicted the HLA-A and HLA-B alleles for most subjects in the first cohort. A later analysis found that TCR association rates varied across HLA loci, with DRB1 alleles showing the most associated TCRs and HLA-C alleles the fewest. CMV serostatus was the only immune exposure information available for the cohort. Correlated functional status among segregating V segments might be attributable to linkage disequilibrium, but an unknown experimental factor could not be ruled out. Roughly 15 rarely observed V segments, including chromosome 9 orphons, were excluded from the earlier analysis of almost 600 of the donors because counts were too low. According to a later analysis, parvovirus B19, influenza, CMV and Epstein-Barr virus appeared linked to several top co-occurrence clusters. Three of the identified cytomegalovirus-associated TCR beta chains were confirmed in vitro to be specific for cytomegalovirus antigens. A later analysis associated about 16,000 TCR beta sequences with specific HLA alleles at a false discovery rate of 0.05. In a later analysis, HLA-associated TCR beta chains showed more clonal expansion and lower generation probabilities than non-associated chains that were equally common. A cluster of highly shared sequence variants was judged likely to represent a technical artifact of the sequencing pipeline. Presence/absence analyses assumed roughly uniform sequencing depth across donors, an assumption that may not hold. A total of 150 to 200 TCR beta chains were listed by the study as associated with cytomegalovirus. Across donors, most TCR sequences were observed very rarely, whereas some public TCRs were present in many individuals.

The cohort comprised around 690 healthy bone marrow donors. At the time of sampling, every cohort member was nominally healthy, though immune exposures that went unrecorded were likely present. The donor tested CMV seropositive and was one of the 289 seropositive cohort members. Each donor provided a peripheral blood sample, and peripheral blood mononuclear cells were used for TCR beta sequencing. The Qiagen DNeasy Blood Extraction Kit was used to extract genomic DNA from the blood cell samples. The germline V gene encodes CDR1 MDHEN and CDR2 SYDVKM. The CDR3 sequence holds 12 residues, the cysteine and phenylalanine included. Only CDR3 DNA remains: 36 bases, in frame from the first base. V and J lose 3 bases and 8 bases, and a span of 10 bases separates them.

The sample comprised PBMCs. The chain joins TRBV28 to TRBJ1-1; the D region possibly corresponds to TRBD1 (6 bases align). The receptor was isolated from a man aged 50-60 years in good health and CMV-seropositive. The DNA sequence is given as TGTGCCAGCAGTTTGAGAACAGGGGAAGCTTTCTTT. Its translation is CASSLRTGEAFF.